This TCR beta chain was sequenced during a study of cytomegalovirus exposure and HLA in healthy donors. Study-level results: 150 or so TCR beta chains were listed as cytomegalovirus-associated.

The germline V gene has CDR1 SEHNR and CDR2 FQNEAQ (reference sequence). The CDR3 is 16 amino acids. With 10 bases clipped from V and 1 base from J, the junction kept 15 bases outside the gene matches. Assay used: immunoSEQ multiplex PCR; TCRdb lists only in-frame clones, some missing. The profile shows 100,000 to 150,000 clones, approximately 92% of them singletons. On this clone: Its antigen remains unknown.

This receptor was identified in a woman aged 18-29 years in good health and CMV-seronegative. Sequenced sample: PBMCs. The chain links TRBV7-9 to TRBJ2-7, with 8 bases that match TRBD1. CDR3 protein: CANEAPEDRASYEQYF. In DNA form, the CDR3 reads TGTGCCAACGAAGCCCCCGAGGACAGGGCGTCCTACGAGCAGTACTTC.